Listed below are T cell receptor beta chains from one sample, sequenced in a study of human T cells and chemical hapten exposure. TCRdb re-called the RACE reads through MiXCR, storing one row per CDR3 protein. The repertoire includes around 52,000 distinct CDR3 sequences, 9.3% of them detected once, and approximately 12% sits in the top ten. Sample: whole blood, taken in connection with sensitization to the hapten diphenylcyclopropenone (DPC). Receptor source: a woman aged 40 to 50 with alopecia areata. Some clones in this sample may be carry-over from other donors' samples. The CDR3 runs from the conserved cysteine through the conserved F or W.

>TRBV4-2
CASSPRADTQYF
>TRBV20-1
CSAGTSQDTQYF
>TRBV6-2/TRBV6-3
CASSYLQVGSYEQYF
>TRBV7-8
CASSLLRRLAGANEQYF
>TRBV4-1
CASSQTPGGNEQYF
>TRBV6-5
CASKGLGEQFF
>TRBV9
CASSGGLRTDTQYF
>TRBV19
CASKDLPYGYTF
>TRBV7-8
CASSPVRETQYF
>TRBV11-2
CASSRDSMSTDTQYF
>TRBV6-2/TRBV6-3
CASSPFDTQYF
>TRBV7-9
CASSLGEADTQYF
>TRBV5-1
CASSSLGSYGYTF
>TRBV29-1
CSVGTGSYNEQFF